This T cell receptor (beta chain) was captured by sequencing in a study of blood T cell repertoires in COVID-19. Libraries were prepared by immunoSEQ multiplex PCR; TCRdb keeps only in-frame clonotypes and omits some of them. The table has approximately 380,000 clones, about 88% seen once. This clone has more than one count but fewer than ten. Participants reported their clinical history, and cohort assignment relied on those reports. In Cohort 3, a recovered donor had either two negative PCRs, clearance, or symptom resolution. V was pared by 0 bases and J by 4 bases, with 4 bases of the junction left unmatched. Germline V CDR1 and CDR2: SGHRS, YFSETQ. The CDR3 runs 15 residues.

The sample was PBMCs or T cells enriched from blood (not recorded which). The source is a woman under 30 who had recovered from COVID-19. V usage is TRBV5-1 and J usage is TRBJ1-1; 9 bases align to TRBD1. The CDR3 DNA is TGCGCCAGCAGCTTGGGACAGGGGGAATCCACTGAAGCTTTCTTT. This gives the protein CASSLGQGESTEAFF.